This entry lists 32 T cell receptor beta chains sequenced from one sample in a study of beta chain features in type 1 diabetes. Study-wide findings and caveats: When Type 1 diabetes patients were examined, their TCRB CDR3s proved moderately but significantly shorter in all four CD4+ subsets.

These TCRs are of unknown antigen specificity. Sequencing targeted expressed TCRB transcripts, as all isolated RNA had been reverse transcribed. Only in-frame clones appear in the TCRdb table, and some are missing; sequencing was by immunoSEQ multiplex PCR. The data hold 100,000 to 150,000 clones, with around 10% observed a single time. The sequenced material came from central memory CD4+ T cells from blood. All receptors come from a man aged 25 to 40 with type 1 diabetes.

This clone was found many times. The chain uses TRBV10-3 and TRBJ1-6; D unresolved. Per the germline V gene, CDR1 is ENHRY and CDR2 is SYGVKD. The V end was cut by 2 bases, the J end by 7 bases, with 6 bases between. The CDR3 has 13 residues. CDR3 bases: TGTGCCATCAGTGAGGTCGGGAATTCACCCCTCCACTTT. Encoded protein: CAISEVGNSPLHF.

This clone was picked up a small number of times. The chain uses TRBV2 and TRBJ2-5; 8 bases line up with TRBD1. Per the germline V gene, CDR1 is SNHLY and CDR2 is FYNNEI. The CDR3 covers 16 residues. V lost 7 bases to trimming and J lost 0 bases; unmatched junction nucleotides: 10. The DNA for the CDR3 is TGTGCCAGCATCTCGAGACAGGGGTCGGACCAAGAGACCCAGTACTTC. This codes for CASISRQGSDQETQYF.

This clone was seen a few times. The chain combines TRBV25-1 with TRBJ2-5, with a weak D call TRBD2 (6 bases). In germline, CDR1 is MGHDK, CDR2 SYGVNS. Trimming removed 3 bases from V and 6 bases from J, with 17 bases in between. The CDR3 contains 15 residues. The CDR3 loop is CASSEEGKGRKTQYF. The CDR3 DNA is TGTGCCAGCAGTGAGGAGGGGAAGGGTCGAAAGACCCAGTACTTC. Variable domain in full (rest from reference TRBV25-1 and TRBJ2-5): EADIYQTPRYLVIGTGKKITLECSQTMGHDKMYWYQQDPGMELHLIHYSYGVNSTEKGDLSSESTVSRIRTEHFPLTLESARPSHTSQYLCASSEEGKGRKTQYFGPGTRLLVL.

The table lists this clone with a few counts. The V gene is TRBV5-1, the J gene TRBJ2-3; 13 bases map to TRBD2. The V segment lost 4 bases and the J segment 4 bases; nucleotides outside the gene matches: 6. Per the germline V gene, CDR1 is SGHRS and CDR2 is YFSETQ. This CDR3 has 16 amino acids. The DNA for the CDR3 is TGCGCCAGCAGCCAGGGGACTAGCGGGGCTTCAGATACGCAGTATTTT. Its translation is CASSQGTSGASDTQYF.

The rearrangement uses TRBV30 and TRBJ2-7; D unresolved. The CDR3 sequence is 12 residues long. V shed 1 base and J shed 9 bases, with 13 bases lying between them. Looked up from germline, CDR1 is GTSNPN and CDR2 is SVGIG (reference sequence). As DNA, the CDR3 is TGTGCCTGGAGTGCTGAACTACCGAGGCAGTACTTC. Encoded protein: CAWSAELPRQYF.

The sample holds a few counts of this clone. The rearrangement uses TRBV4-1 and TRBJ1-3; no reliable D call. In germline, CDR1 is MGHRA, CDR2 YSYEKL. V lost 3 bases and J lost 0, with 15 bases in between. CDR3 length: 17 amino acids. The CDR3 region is CASSQSGLPGSGNTIYF. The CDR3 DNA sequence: TGCGCCAGCAGCCAGTCCGGACTTCCTGGCTCTGGAAACACCATATATTTT.

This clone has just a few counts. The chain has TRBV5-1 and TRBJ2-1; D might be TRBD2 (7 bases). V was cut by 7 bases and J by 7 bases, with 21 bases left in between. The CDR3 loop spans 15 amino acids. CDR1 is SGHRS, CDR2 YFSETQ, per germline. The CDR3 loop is CASSLEGGPGNEQFF. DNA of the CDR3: TGCGCCAGCTCTCTCGAGGGGGGGCCTGGAAATGAGCAGTTCTTC.

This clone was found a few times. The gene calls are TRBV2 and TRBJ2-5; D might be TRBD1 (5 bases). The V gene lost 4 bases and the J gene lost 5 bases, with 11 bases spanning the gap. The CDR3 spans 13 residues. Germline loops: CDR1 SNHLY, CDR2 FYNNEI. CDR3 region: CASSGGRQETQYF. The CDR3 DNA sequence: TGTGCCAGCAGTGGAGGCAGACAGGAGACCCAGTACTTC.

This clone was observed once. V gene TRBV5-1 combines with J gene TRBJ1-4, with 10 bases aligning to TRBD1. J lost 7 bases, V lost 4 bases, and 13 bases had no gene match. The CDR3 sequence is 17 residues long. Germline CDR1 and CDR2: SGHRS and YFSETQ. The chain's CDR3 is CASSAGQGRGIGEKLFF. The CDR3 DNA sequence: TGCGCCAGCAGCGCGGGACAGGGGCGAGGGATTGGTGAAAAACTGTTTTTT.

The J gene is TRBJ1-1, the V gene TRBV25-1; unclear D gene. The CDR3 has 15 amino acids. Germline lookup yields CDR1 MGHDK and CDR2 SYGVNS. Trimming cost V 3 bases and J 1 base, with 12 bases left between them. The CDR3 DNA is TGTGCCAGCAGTGAGTCGGGATTCAGGAACACTGAAGCTTTCTTT. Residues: CASSESGFRNTEAFF.

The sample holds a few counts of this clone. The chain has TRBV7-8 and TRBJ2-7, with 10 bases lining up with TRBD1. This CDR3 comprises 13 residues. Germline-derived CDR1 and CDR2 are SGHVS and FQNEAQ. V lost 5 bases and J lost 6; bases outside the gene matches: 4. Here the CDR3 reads CASSGTGVGEQYF. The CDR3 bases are TGTGCCAGCAGCGGGACAGGGGTCGGCGAGCAGTACTTC. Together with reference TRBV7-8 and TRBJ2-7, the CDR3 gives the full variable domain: GAGVSQSPRYKVAKRGQDVALRCDPISGHVSLFWYQQALGQGPEFLTYFQNEAQLDKSGLPSDRFFAERPEGSVSTLKIQRTQQEDSAVYLCASSGTGVGEQYFGPGTRLTVT.

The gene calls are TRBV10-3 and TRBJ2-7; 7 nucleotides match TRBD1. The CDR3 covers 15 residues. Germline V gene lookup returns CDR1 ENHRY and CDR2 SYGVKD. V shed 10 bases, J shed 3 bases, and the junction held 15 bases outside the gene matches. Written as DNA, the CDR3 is TGTGCCAGCTCCCTCCGGGACAGCTTCCTCTACGAGCAGTACTTC. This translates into CASSLRDSFLYEQYF.

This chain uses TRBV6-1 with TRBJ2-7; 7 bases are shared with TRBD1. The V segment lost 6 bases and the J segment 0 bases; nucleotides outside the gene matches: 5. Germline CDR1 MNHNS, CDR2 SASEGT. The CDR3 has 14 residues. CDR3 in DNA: TGTGCCAGCAGAAGGGACAGACTCTCCTACGAGCAGTACTTC. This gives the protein CASRRDRLSYEQYF.

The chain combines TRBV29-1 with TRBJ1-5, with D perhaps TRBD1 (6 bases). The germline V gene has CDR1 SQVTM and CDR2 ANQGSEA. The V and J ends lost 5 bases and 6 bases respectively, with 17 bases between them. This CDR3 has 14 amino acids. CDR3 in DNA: TGCAGCGTTTCCGTGGGCCTACAGGGTCAGCCCCAGCATTTT. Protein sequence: CSVSVGLQGQPQHF.

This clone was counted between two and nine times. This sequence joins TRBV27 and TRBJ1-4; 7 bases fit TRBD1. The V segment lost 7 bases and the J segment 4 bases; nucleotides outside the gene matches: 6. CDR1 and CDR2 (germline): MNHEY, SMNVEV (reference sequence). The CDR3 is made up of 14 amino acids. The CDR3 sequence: CASKQGQNNEKLFF. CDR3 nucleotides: TGTGCCAGCAAACAGGGGCAGAATAATGAAAAACTGTTTTTT.

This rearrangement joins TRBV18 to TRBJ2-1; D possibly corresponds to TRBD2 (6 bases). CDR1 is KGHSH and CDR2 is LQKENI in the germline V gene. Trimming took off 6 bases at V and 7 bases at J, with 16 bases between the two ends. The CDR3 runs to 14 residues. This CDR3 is CASSSLVLANEQFF. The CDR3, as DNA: TGTGCCAGCTCTTCACTGGTCCTAGCGAATGAGCAGTTCTTC.

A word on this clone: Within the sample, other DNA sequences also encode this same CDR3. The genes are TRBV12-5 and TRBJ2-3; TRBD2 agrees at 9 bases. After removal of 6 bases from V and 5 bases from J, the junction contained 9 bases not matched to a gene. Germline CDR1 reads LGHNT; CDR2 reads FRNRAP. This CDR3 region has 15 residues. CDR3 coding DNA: TGTGCTAGTGGCCCCAATAGCGGGGGTTTAGATACGCAGTATTTT. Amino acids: CASGPNSGGLDTQYF. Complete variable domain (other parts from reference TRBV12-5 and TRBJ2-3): DARVTQTPRHKVTEMGQEVTMRCQPILGHNTVFWYRQTMMQGLELLAYFRNRAPLDDSGMPKDRFSAEMPDATLATLKIQPSEPRDSAVYFCASGPNSGGLDTQYFGPGTRLTVL.

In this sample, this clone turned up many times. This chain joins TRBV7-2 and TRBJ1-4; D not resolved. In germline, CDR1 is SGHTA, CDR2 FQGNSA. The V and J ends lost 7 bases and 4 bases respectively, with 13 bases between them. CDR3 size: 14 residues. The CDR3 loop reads CASTKRSLNEKLFF. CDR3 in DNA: TGTGCCAGCACCAAGAGGTCCCTTAATGAAAAACTGTTTTTT.

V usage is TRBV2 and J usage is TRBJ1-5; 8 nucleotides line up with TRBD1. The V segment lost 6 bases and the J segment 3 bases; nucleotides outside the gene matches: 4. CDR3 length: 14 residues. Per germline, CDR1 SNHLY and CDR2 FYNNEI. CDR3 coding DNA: TGTGCCAGCAGGGACAGGGTGATCAATCAGCCCCAGCATTTT. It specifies CASRDRVINQPQHF. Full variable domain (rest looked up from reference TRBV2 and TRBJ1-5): EPEVTQTPSHQVTQMGQEVILRCVPISNHLYFYWYRQILGQKVEFLVSFYNNEISEKSEIFDDQFSVERPDGSNFTLKIRSTKLEDSAMYFCASRDRVINQPQHFGDGTRLSIL.

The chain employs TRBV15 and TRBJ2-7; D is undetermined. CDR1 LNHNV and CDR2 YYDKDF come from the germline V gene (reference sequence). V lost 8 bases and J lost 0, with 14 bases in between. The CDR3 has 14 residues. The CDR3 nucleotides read TGTGCCACCTCTGGGCAGCTTAACTCCTACGAGCAGTACTTC. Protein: CATSGQLNSYEQYF.

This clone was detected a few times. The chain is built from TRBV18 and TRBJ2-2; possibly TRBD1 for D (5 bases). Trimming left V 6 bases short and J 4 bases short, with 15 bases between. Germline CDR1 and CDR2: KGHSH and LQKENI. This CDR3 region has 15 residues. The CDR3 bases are TGTGCCAGCTCTCGCTTGACAGTCTCCACCGGGGAGCTGTTTTTT. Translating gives CASSRLTVSTGELFF.

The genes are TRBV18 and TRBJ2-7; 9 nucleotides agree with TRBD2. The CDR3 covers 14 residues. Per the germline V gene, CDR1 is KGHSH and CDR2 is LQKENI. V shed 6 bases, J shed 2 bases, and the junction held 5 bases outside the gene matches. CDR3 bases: TGTGCCAGCTCGGGGAGCGGGGGGCCCTACGAGCAGTACTTC. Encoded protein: CASSGSGGPYEQYF.

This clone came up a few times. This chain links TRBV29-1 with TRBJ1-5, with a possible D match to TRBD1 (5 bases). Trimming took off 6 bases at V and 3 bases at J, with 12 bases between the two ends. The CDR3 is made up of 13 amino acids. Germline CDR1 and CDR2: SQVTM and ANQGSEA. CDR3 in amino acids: CSVSWGSNQPQHF. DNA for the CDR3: TGCAGCGTCTCGTGGGGCTCCAATCAGCCCCAGCATTTT.

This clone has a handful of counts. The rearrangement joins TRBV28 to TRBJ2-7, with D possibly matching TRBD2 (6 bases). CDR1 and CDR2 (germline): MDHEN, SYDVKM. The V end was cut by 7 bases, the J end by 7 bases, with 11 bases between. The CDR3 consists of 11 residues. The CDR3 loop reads CASTDRGEQYF. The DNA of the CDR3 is TGTGCCAGCACCGATCGGGGGGAGCAGTACTTC.

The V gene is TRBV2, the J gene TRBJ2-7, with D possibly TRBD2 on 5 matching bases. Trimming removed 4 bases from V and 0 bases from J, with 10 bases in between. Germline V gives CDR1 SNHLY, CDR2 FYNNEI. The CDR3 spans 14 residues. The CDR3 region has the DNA TGTGCCAGCAGTGGGTATGGGAGCTCCTACGAGCAGTACTTC. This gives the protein CASSGYGSSYEQYF. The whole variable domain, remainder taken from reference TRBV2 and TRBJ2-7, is EPEVTQTPSHQVTQMGQEVILRCVPISNHLYFYWYRQILGQKVEFLVSFYNNEISEKSEIFDDQFSVERPDGSNFTLKIRSTKLEDSAMYFCASSGYGSSYEQYFGPGTRLTVT.

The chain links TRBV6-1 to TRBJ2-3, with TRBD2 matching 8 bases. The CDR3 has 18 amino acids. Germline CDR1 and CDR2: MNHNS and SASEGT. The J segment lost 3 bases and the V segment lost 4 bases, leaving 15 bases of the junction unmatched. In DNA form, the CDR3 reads TGTGCCAGCAGTGCCTCCCCTTCTATAGCGGGGCCAACAGATACGCAGTATTTT. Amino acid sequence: CASSASPSIAGPTDTQYF.

In DNA form, the CDR3 reads TGTGCCAGCAGCTTGGGTGACTTTAACACCGGGGAGCTGTTTTTT. Translation: CASSLGDFNTGELFF. The V call is TRBV7-3, the J call TRBJ2-2; D is unclear. The CDR3 has 15 residues. V lost 3 bases to trimming and J lost 2 bases, with 10 bases between them. Germline lookup yields CDR1 SGHTA and CDR2 FQGTGA.

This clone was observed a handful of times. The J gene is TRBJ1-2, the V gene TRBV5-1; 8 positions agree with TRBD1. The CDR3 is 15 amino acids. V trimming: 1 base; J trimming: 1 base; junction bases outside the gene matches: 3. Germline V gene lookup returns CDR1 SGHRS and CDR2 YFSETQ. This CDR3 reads CASSLYTGGNYGYTF. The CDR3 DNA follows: TGCGCCAGCAGCTTGTATACAGGGGGTAACTATGGCTACACCTTC.

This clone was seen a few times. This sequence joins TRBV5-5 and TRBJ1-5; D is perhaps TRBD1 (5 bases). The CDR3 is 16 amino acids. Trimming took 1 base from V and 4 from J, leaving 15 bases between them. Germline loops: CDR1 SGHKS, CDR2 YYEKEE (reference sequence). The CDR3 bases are TGTGCCAGCAGCTTGTTGGGGGGACCCGTTAATCAGCCCCAGCATTTT. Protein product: CASSLLGGPVNQPQHF.

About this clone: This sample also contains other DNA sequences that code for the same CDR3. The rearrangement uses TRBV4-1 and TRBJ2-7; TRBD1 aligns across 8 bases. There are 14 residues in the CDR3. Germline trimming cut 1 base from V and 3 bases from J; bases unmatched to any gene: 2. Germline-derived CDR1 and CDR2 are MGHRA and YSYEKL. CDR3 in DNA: TGCGCCAGCAGCCAAGCCGGACAGGGCTACGAGCAGTACTTC. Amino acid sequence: CASSQAGQGYEQYF.

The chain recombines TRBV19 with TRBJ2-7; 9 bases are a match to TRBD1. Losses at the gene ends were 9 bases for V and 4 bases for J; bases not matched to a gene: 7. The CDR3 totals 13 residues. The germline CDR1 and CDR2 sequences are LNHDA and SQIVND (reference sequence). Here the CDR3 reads CASRDRVGYEQYF. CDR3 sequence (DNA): TGTGCCAGCAGGGACAGGGTTGGATACGAGCAGTACTTC.

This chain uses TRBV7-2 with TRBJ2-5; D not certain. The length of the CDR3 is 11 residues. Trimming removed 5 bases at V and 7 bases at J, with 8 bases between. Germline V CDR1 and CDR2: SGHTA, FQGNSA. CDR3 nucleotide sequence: TGTGCCAGCAGCCAATCAGTGACCCAGTACTTC. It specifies CASSQSVTQYF. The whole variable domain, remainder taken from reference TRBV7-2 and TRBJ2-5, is GAGVSQSPSNKVTEKGKDVELRCDPISGHTALYWYRQSLGQGLEFLIYFQGNSAPDKSGLPSDRFSAERTGGSVSTLTIQRTQQEDSAVYLCASSQSVTQYFGPGTRLLVL.